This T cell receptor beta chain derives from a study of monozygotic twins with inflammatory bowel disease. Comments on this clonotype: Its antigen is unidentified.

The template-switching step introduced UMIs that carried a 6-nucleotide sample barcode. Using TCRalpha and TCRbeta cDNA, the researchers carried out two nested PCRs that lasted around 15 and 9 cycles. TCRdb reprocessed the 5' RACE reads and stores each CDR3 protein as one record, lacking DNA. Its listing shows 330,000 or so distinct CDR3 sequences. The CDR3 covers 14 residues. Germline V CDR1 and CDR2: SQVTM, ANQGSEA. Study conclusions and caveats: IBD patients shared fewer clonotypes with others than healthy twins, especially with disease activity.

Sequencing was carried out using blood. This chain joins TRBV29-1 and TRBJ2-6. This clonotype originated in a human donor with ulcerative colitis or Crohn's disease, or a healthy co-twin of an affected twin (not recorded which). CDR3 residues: CSVRTGAGANVLTF.